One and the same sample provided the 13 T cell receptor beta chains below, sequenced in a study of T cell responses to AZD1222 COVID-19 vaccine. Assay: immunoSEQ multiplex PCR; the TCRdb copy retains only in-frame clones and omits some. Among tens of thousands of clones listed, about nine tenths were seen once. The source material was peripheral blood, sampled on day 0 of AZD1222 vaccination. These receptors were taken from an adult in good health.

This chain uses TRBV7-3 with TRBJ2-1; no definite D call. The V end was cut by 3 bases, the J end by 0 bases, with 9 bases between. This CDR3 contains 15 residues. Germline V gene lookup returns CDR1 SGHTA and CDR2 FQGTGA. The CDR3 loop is CASSFGRSSYNEQFF. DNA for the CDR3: TGTGCCAGCAGCTTCGGGCGTAGCTCCTACAATGAGCAGTTCTTC.

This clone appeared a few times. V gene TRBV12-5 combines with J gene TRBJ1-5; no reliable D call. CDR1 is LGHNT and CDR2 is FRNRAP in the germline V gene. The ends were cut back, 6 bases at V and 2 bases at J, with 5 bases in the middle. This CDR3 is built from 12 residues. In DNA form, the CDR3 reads TGTGCTAGTGGGATAGGCAATCAGCCCCAGCATTTT. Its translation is CASGIGNQPQHF.

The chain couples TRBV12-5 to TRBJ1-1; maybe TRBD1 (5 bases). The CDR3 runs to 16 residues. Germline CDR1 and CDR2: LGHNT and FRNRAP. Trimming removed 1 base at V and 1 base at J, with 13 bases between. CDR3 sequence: CASGLEIYGANTEAFF. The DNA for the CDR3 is TGTGCTAGTGGTTTGGAGATATACGGGGCGAACACTGAAGCTTTCTTT. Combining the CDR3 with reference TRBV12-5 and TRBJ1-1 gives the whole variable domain DARVTQTPRHKVTEMGQEVTMRCQPILGHNTVFWYRQTMMQGLELLAYFRNRAPLDDSGMPKDRFSAEMPDATLATLKIQPSEPRDSAVYFCASGLEIYGANTEAFFGQGTRLTVV.

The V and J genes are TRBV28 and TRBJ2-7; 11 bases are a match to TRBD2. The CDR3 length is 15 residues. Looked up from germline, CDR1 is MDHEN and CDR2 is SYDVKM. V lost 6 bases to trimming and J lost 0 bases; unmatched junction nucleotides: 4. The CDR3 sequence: CASSTGTSGSYEQYF. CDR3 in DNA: TGTGCCAGCAGCACAGGGACTAGCGGCTCCTACGAGCAGTACTTC.

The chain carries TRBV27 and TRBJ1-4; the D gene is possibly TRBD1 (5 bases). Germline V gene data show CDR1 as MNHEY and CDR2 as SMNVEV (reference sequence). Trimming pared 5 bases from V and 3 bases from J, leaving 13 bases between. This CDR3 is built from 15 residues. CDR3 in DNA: TGTGCCAGCAGTATCCAGGGTGGACCTAATGAAAAACTGTTTTTT. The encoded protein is CASSIQGGPNEKLFF.

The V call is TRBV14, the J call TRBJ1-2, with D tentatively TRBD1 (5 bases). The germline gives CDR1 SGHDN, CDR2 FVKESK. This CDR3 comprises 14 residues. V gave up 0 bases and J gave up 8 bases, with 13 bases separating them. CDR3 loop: CASSQEIQVDGYTF. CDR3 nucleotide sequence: TGTGCCAGCAGCCAAGAAATACAGGTAGACGGCTACACCTTC.

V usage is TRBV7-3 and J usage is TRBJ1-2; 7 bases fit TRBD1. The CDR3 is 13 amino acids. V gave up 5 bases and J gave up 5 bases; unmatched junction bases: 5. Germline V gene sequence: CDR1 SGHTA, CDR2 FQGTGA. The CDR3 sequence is CASSLTGEYGYTF. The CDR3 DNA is TGTGCCAGCAGCCTCACAGGGGAATATGGCTACACCTTC.

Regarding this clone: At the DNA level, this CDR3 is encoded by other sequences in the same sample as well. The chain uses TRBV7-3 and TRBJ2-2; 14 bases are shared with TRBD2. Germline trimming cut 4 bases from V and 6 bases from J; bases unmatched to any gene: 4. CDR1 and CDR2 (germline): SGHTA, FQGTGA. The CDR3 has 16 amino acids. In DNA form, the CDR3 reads TGTGCCAGCAGCTCAGGGACTAGCGGGAGAGCCGGGGAGCTGTTTTTT. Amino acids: CASSSGTSGRAGELFF. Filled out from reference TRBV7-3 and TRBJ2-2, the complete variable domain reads GAGVSQTPSNKVTEKGKYVELRCDPISGHTALYWYRQSLGQGPEFLIYFQGTGAADDSGLPNDRFFAVRPEGSVSTLKIQRTERGDSAVYLCASSSGTSGRAGELFFGEGSRLTVL.

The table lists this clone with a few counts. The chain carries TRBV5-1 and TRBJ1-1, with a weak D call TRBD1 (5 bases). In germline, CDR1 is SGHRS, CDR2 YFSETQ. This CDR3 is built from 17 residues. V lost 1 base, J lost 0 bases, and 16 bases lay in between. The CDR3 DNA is TGCGCCAGCAGCTTGATGTTTTCGGGGGGGATGAACACTGAAGCTTTCTTT. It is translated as CASSLMFSGGMNTEAFF. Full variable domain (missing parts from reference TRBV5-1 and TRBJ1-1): KAGVTQTPRYLIKTRGQQVTLSCSPISGHRSVSWYQQTPGQGLQFLFEYFSETQRNKGNFPGRFSGRQFSNSRSEMNVSTLELGDSALYLCASSLMFSGGMNTEAFFGQGTRLTVV.

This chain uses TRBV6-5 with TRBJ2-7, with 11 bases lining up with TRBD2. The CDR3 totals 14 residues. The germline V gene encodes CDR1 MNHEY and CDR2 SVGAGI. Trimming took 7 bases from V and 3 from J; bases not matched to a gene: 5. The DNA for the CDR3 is TGTGCCAGCAACCCCGGGACTAGCGGCTACGAGCAGTACTTC. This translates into CASNPGTSGYEQYF.

The chain's CDR3 is CASSFRAANSNQPQHF. The DNA of the CDR3 is TGTGCCAGCAGCTTTAGGGCAGCAAATAGCAATCAGCCCCAGCATTTT. The rearrangement uses TRBV13 and TRBJ1-5, with D unclear. V was shortened by 3 bases and J by 0 bases, with 12 bases between the two germline ends. The CDR3 runs to 16 residues. Germline V gene data show CDR1 as PRHDT and CDR2 as FYEKMQ (reference sequence).

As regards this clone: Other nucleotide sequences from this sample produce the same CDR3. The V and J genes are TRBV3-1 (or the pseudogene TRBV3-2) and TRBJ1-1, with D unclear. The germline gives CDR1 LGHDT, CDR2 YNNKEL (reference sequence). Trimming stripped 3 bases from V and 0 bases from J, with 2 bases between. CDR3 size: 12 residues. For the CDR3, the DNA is TGTGCCAGCAGCCATCTGAACACTGAAGCTTTCTTT. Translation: CASSHLNTEAFF.

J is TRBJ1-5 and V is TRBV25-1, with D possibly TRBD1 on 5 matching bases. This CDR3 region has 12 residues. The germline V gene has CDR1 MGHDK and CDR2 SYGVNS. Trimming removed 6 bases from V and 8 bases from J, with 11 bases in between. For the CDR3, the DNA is TGTGCCAGCAGGGGGCGCGGAGAGCCCCAGCATTTT. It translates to CASRGRGEPQHF. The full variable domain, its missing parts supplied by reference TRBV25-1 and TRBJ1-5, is EADIYQTPRYLVIGTGKKITLECSQTMGHDKMYWYQQDPGMELHLIHYSYGVNSTEKGDLSSESTVSRIRTEHFPLTLESARPSHTSQYLCASRGRGEPQHFGDGTRLSIL.